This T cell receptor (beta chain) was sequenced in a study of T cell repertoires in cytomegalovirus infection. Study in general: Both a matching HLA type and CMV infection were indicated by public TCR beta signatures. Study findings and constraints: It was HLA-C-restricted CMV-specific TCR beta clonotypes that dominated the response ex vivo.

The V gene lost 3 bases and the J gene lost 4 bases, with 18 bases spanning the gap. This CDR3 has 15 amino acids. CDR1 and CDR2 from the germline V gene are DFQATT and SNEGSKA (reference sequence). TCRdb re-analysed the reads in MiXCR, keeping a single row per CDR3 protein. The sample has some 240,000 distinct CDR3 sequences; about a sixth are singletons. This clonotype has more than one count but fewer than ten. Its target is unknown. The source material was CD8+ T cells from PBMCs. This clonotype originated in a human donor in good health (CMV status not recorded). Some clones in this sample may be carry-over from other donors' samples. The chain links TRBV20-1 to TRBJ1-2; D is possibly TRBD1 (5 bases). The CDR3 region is CSARARGASVYGYTF. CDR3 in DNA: TGCAGTGCTAGGGCCAGAGGGGCGTCAGTCTATGGCTACACCTTC.